These 12 T cell receptor beta chains originate from one sample sequenced in a study of Ad26.COV2.S vaccination and SARS-CoV-2 variants. Measured with immunoSEQ multiplex PCR; TCRdb has only the in-frame clones, and not every one. The sample records under 600,000 clones, 89% being singletons. Treatment in this sample: 15 to 20 received Ad26.COV2.S at low or high dose, single or two shots; several received placebo; per-sample allocation not given. Specimen acquisition occurred on day 63 following the initial vaccine or placebo injection. The sequencing used peripheral blood, collected in a trial of Ad26.COV2.S vaccine versus placebo. The receptors here all came from a person between 18 and 59 years old who received the Ad26.COV2.S COVID-19 vaccine or a placebo.

The chain employs TRBV7-9 and TRBJ1-2; D possibly corresponds to TRBD1 (6 bases). The V gene's germline CDR1 is SEHNR and CDR2 FQNEAQ (reference sequence). This CDR3 comprises 15 residues. With 3 bases removed from V and 7 bases from J, the gap between germline ends came to 18 bases. CDR3 in amino acids: CASSFSQGQLSGYTF. In DNA form, the CDR3 reads TGTGCCAGCAGCTTTTCGCAGGGGCAATTGAGTGGCTACACCTTC.

V and J are TRBV27 and TRBJ2-7; D ambiguous. Germline CDR1 MNHEY, CDR2 SMNVEV (reference sequence). V shed 1 base and J shed 2 bases, with 9 bases lying between them. CDR3 size: 14 residues. CDR3 in DNA: TGTGCCAGCAGTTTATACGGACCAACCTACGAGCAGTACTTC. Its protein product is CASSLYGPTYEQYF.

The rearrangement links TRBV18 to TRBJ1-1; D gene unclear. CDR3 length: 17 residues. The V gene's germline CDR1 is KGHSH and CDR2 LQKENI. V dropped 4 bases and J dropped 4 bases, with 22 bases sitting between them. CDR3 sequence (DNA): TGTGCCAGCTCACGACGGTCGGGCCAGACGGAGAGCACTGAAGCTTTCTTT. Encoded protein: CASSRRSGQTESTEAFF.

V and J are TRBV6-4 and TRBJ1-5; D is unresolved. CDR1 and CDR2 (germline): MRHNA, SNTAGT. The CDR3 loop spans 13 amino acids. V was clipped by 2 bases and J by 7 bases, with 9 bases between them. The CDR3 region is CASSDGLRQPQHF. The CDR3 region has the DNA TGTGCCAGCAGTGACGGCCTTCGGCAGCCCCAGCATTTT.

CDR3 region: CASSLGISGGEETQYF. The CDR3 bases are TGCGCCAGCAGCTTGGGGATAAGCGGGGGGGAAGAGACCCAGTACTTC. This chain uses TRBV5-1 with TRBJ2-5; TRBD2 matches at 10 bases. This CDR3 spans 16 amino acids. Germline V CDR1 and CDR2: SGHRS, YFSETQ. The V segment lost 0 bases and the J segment 3 bases; nucleotides outside the gene matches: 5.

The chain joins TRBV11-2 to TRBJ1-6; D is possibly TRBD1 (5 bases). Per germline, CDR1 SGHAT and CDR2 FQNNGV. The CDR3 extends over 15 amino acids. Trimming cost V 7 bases and J 4 bases, with 14 bases left between them. CDR3 nucleotide sequence: TGTGCCAGCACCCGGGGGTTACCATATAATTCACCCCTCCACTTT. This encodes CASTRGLPYNSPLHF.

The V and J genes are TRBV6-2 or TRBV6-3 and TRBJ2-7, with 12 bases matching TRBD2. Trimming removed 5 bases from V and 7 bases from J; junction bases left unmatched: 3. Germline CDR1 MNHEY, CDR2 SVGEGT. This CDR3 is 13 amino acids long. CDR3 nucleotides: TGTGCCAGCAGTAAGGGACTAGCGGGTGAGCAGTACTTC. The encoded protein is CASSKGLAGEQYF.

The rearrangement uses TRBV6-5 and TRBJ1-4; D unresolved. Trimming removed 5 bases at V and 6 bases at J, with 16 bases between. Germline loops: CDR1 MNHEY, CDR2 SVGAGI. The CDR3 extends over 15 amino acids. The DNA for the CDR3 is TGTGCCAGCAGTAACCGGTGGTCAGATGATGAAAAACTGTTTTTT. Translation gives CASSNRWSDDEKLFF.

This chain uses TRBV29-1 with TRBJ1-4; D not certain. Germline values: CDR1 SQVTM, CDR2 ANQGSEA. The CDR3 sequence is 15 residues long. V was clipped by 5 bases and J by 10 bases, with 23 bases between them. CDR3 region: CSVSDAGSATGKLFF. CDR3 DNA: TGCAGCGTTAGTGACGCCGGATCGGCGACCGGAAAACTGTTTTTT.

The rearrangement joins TRBV7-8 to TRBJ1-3, with D tentatively TRBD1 (6 bases). This CDR3 spans 14 amino acids. Germline V gives CDR1 SGHVS, CDR2 FQNEAQ. V gave up 2 bases and J gave up 2 bases, with 7 bases separating them. CDR3 in amino acids: CASSLPGAGNTIYF. In DNA form, the CDR3 reads TGTGCCAGCAGCTTACCAGGGGCTGGAAACACCATATATTTT.

The chain has TRBV30 and TRBJ1-2; no clear D. Germline loops: CDR1 GTSNPN, CDR2 SVGIG (reference sequence). The ends were cut back, 0 bases at V and 4 bases at J, with 9 bases in the middle. CDR3 size: 13 residues. The CDR3 DNA reads TGTGCCTGGAGTGTACGAAGTTTCTATGGCTACACCTTC. Translated: CAWSVRSFYGYTF.

The chain uses TRBV5-4 and TRBJ1-2, with D tentatively TRBD1 (5 bases). Per germline, CDR1 SGHNT and CDR2 YYREEE (reference sequence). V lost 0 bases and J lost 5, with 14 bases in between. The CDR3 extends over 15 amino acids. The CDR3 DNA follows: TGTGCCAGCAGCTTGGCCCCAGGGAACGGGTATGGCTACACCTTC. Residues: CASSLAPGNGYGYTF.